This passage covers 20 T cell receptor beta chains from one sample sequenced in a study of T cells after yellow fever vaccination. TCRdb re-derived calls from the 5' RACE reads in MiXCR, one entry per CDR3 protein. The data hold about 240,000 distinct CDR3 sequences, with less than 9% observed a single time. Here the sequenced sample was CD4+ T cells sorted from PBMCs, taken 15 days after the yellow fever booster vaccination. These receptors all stem from a man aged 30-40 years who received the YFV17D yellow fever vaccine.

In its sample, this clonotype was seen a few times. This sequence joins TRBV30 and TRBJ2-6; D gene ambiguous. This CDR3 contains 12 residues. Trimming pared 5 bases from V and 2 bases from J, leaving 4 bases between. The germline V gene encodes CDR1 GTSNPN and CDR2 SVGIG (reference sequence). The CDR3 bases are TGTGCCTGGGCCACTGGGGCCAACGTCCTGACTTTC. This sequence encodes CAWATGANVLTF.

V and J are TRBV27 and TRBJ2-7, with 8 bases fitting TRBD1. The trim removed 5 bases at V and 0 bases at J, leaving 9 bases unmatched. Germline CDR1 MNHEY, CDR2 SMNVEV (reference sequence). The CDR3 is 16 residues long. The CDR3 DNA reads as TGTGCCAGCAGTCCCATCCGGGGGACAGGCTCCTACGAGCAGTACTTC. Its protein is CASSPIRGTGSYEQYF.

At least ten counts were recorded for this clonotype. The chain's CDR3 is CTTSHLNTEAFF. The CDR3 DNA follows: TGCACCACCAGCCACCTGAACACTGAAGCTTTCTTT. This chain joins TRBV29-1 and TRBJ1-1, with no clear D. The CDR3 consists of 12 residues. Germline V gives CDR1 SQVTM, CDR2 ANQGSEA.

This clonotype has ten or more counts. The rearrangement joins TRBV5-1 to TRBJ2-3; TRBD2 matches at 7 bases. With 6 bases clipped from V and 0 bases from J, the junction kept 7 bases outside the gene matches. This CDR3 comprises 15 residues. CDR1 and CDR2 (germline): SGHRS, YFSETQ. The DNA of the CDR3 is TGCGCCAGCACCCCGGGCGGGAGAAGCACAGATACGCAGTATTTT. This sequence encodes CASTPGGRSTDTQYF.

This rearrangement joins TRBV3-1 to TRBJ2-7, with D perhaps matching TRBD1 (6 bases). V was trimmed by 1 base and J by 6 bases, leaving 13 bases between them. This CDR3 is 14 amino acids long. Germline CDR1 is LGHDT and CDR2 is YNNKEL (reference sequence). CDR3 region: CASSQGGPVGEQYF. CDR3 bases: TGTGCCAGCAGCCAAGGGGGGCCCGTCGGCGAGCAGTACTTC.

This clonotype was seen more than once but under ten times. V usage is TRBV5-6 and J usage is TRBJ2-3, with D unclear. Germline V CDR1 and CDR2: SGHDT, YYEEEE. The CDR3 has 13 amino acids. Trimming cost V 3 bases and J 10 bases, with 15 bases left between them. The CDR3 sequence: CASSSEPTKAQYF. The CDR3 nucleotides read TGTGCCAGCAGCTCAGAACCGACGAAAGCGCAGTATTTT.

V usage is TRBV18 and J usage is TRBJ2-2, with D uncertain. Trimming pared 6 bases from V and 5 bases from J, leaving 10 bases between. Per germline, CDR1 KGHSH and CDR2 LQKENI. The CDR3 extends over 13 amino acids. This CDR3 reads CASSPDKTGELFF. CDR3 in DNA: TGTGCCAGCTCTCCTGACAAAACCGGGGAGCTGTTTTTT.

This clonotype was seen a handful of times. In DNA, the CDR3 is TGTGCCAGCAGTTTCGGGGGGGTCTTTGAGCAGTTCTTC. Protein sequence: CASSFGGVFEQFF. The rearrangement links TRBV12-3 or TRBV12-4 to TRBJ2-1; 8 bases map to TRBD2. This CDR3 spans 13 amino acids. Unmatched junction bases numbered 4, after V lost 3 bases and J lost 9 bases.

The J gene is TRBJ1-4, the V gene TRBV5-1; no firm D call. Trimming removed 3 bases at V and 5 bases at J, with 11 bases between. The CDR3 consists of 14 residues. Per the germline V gene, CDR1 is SGHRS and CDR2 is YFSETQ. The CDR3 here is CASSSGSGNEKLFF. The DNA of the CDR3 is TGCGCCAGCAGCTCCGGGAGCGGCAATGAAAAACTGTTTTTT.

The gene calls are TRBV7-3 and TRBJ2-3, with 9 bases matching TRBD2. The CDR3 runs to 18 residues. The germline gives CDR1 SGHTA, CDR2 FQGTGA. V shed 2 bases, J shed 0 bases, and the junction held 9 bases outside the gene matches. The CDR3 DNA is TGTGCCAGCAGCTTATGGGGTGCGGGAGGGCCCAGCACAGATACGCAGTATTTT. This sequence encodes CASSLWGAGGPSTDTQYF.

This clonotype showed up many times. The rearrangement joins TRBV7-2 to TRBJ2-2; D is perhaps TRBD1 (6 bases). The CDR3 is made up of 14 amino acids. Trimming cost V 5 bases and J 6 bases, with 13 bases left between them. CDR1 SGHTA and CDR2 FQGNSA come from the germline V gene. This chain's CDR3 is CASSLSRGAGELFF. The CDR3 nucleotides are TGTGCCAGCAGCCTCAGCAGGGGAGCCGGGGAGCTGTTTTTT.

The V and J genes are TRBV20-1 and TRBJ1-2; D possibly corresponds to TRBD1 (5 bases). The CDR3 extends over 13 amino acids. Germline assignment: CDR1 DFQATT and CDR2 SNEGSKA (reference sequence). Trimming removed 5 bases at V and 5 bases at J, with 15 bases between. The CDR3 DNA follows: TGCAGTGCTGGGGCCCTAGGAGGATATGGCTACACCTTC. Its protein is CSAGALGGYGYTF.

The chain carries TRBV5-5 and TRBJ2-3; 11 nucleotides align to TRBD1. Germline CDR1 and CDR2: SGHKS and YYEKEE (reference sequence). This CDR3 spans 15 amino acids. The trim removed 4 bases at V and 8 bases at J, leaving 9 bases unmatched. The CDR3 loop is CASSARTGGEFTQYF. The CDR3, as DNA: TGTGCCAGCAGCGCCAGGACAGGGGGCGAGTTTACGCAGTATTTT.

This clonotype has just a few counts. The genes are TRBV25-1 and TRBJ1-6; 8 bases map to TRBD1. Germline V gene sequence: CDR1 MGHDK, CDR2 SYGVNS. Losses at the gene ends were 9 bases for V and 9 bases for J; bases not matched to a gene: 4. This CDR3 is 12 amino acids long. The CDR3 coding sequence is TGTGCCAGTGGACAGGGAACTTCACCCCTCCACTTT. This gives the protein CASGQGTSPLHF.

The rearrangement links TRBV19 to TRBJ2-6; no reliable D call. The germline V and J ends were trimmed by 3 bases and 0 bases, with 15 bases remaining between them. The CDR3 spans 18 residues. Looked up from germline, CDR1 is LNHDA and CDR2 is SQIVND (reference sequence). The CDR3 protein is CASSIRSQRLSGANVLTF. Written as DNA, the CDR3 is TGTGCCAGTAGTATCCGCAGCCAGAGGCTCTCTGGGGCCAACGTCCTGACTTTC.

The rearrangement uses TRBV12-3 or TRBV12-4 and TRBJ2-7, with 10 bases identical to TRBD2. CDR3 length: 15 residues. The V and J ends lost 6 bases and 6 bases, in that order; junction bases with no gene match: 11. The CDR3 DNA sequence: TGTGCCAGCAGGCAAAGTCTAGCGGGAGTCAGCGAGCAGTACTTC. Its translation is CASRQSLAGVSEQYF.

The chain employs TRBV10-1 and TRBJ2-3, with D tentatively TRBD1 or TRBD2 (5 bases each). Trimming removed 9 bases at V and 0 bases at J, with 10 bases between. Germline-derived CDR1 and CDR2 are WNHNN and SYGVQD (reference sequence). The CDR3 is 13 residues long. The CDR3 nucleotides read TGCGCCAGTAGAAGGGACAGCACAGATACGCAGTATTTT. This translates into CASRRDSTDTQYF.

This clonotype was seen repeatedly, ten times or more. The CDR3 nucleotides read TGTGCCAGCAGGGACCTGGCAGCGTCCTACAATGAGCAGTTCTTC. Protein product: CASRDLAASYNEQFF. V and J are TRBV28 and TRBJ2-1; D remains ambiguous. Germline V gene sequence: CDR1 MDHEN, CDR2 SYDVKM. V shed 6 bases and J shed 1 base, with 13 bases lying between them. The CDR3 totals 15 residues.

The table lists this clonotype with a few counts. The V gene is TRBV5-1, the J gene TRBJ2-5; a weak D match, TRBD2 (6 bases). CDR3 size: 13 residues. The germline gives CDR1 SGHRS, CDR2 YFSETQ. V lost 1 base, J lost 4 bases, and 8 bases lay in between. CDR3 bases: TGCGCCAGCAGCTTGACCGGGGGAGAGACCCAGTACTTC. Translating it yields CASSLTGGETQYF.

This clonotype was picked up many times. J is TRBJ2-1 and V is TRBV5-1; D is unclear. Trimming cost V 0 bases and J 6 bases, with 16 bases left between them. This CDR3 contains 16 residues. Germline V gives CDR1 SGHRS, CDR2 YFSETQ. The CDR3 DNA follows: TGCGCCAGCAGCTTGGCTAGTGGGCCGTTCGGCAATGAGCAGTTCTTC. Its protein is CASSLASGPFGNEQFF.